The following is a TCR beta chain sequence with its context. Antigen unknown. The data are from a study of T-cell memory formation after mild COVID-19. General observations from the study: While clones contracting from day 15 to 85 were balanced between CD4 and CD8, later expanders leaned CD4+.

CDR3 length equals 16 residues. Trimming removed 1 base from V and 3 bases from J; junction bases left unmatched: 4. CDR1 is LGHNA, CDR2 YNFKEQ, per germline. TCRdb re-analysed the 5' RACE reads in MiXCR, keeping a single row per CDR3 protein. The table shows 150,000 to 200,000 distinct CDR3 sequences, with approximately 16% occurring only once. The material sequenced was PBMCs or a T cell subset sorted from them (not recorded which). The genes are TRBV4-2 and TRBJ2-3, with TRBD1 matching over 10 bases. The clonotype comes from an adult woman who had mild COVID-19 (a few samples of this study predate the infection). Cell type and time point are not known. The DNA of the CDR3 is TGTGCCAGCAGCCAAGGGACAGGGGGTAAAACAGATACGCAGTATTTT. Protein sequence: CASSQGTGGKTDTQYF.